What follows is one T cell receptor (beta chain) and its context. The sample comes from a study of cytomegalovirus exposure and HLA in healthy donors. The primer mix had 60 Vbeta and 13 Jbeta primers. The assay was immunoSEQ multiplex PCR, and TCRdb's table has in-frame clones only and misses some. Here the sample spans around 99,000 clones, around three quarters being singletons. The CDR3 sequence is 14 residues long. Trimming took 5 bases from V and 5 from J; bases not matched to a gene: 5. Germline CDR1 KGHSH, CDR2 LQKENI. The sequenced sample was PBMCs. The chain joins TRBV18 to TRBJ2-7; 11 positions agree with TRBD2. The receptor was isolated from a male donor in good health and CMV-seronegative. CDR3 nucleotide sequence: TGTGCCAGCTCAGTGACTAGCGGGAACCACGAGCAGTACTTC. This gives the protein CASSVTSGNHEQYF.